This T cell receptor (beta chain) was retrieved from a study of shared clonotypes between healthy human individuals. Overall study: Donors, aged 18 to 49, were a couple of women and a few men.

Donors had no recently reported acute infections or vaccinations and were HIV-negative. This clone was observed once. What it binds is unknown. Looked up from germline, CDR1 is LGHNA and CDR2 is YNFKEQ. The CDR3 covers 16 residues. With 3 bases clipped from V and 8 bases from J, the junction kept 9 bases outside the gene matches. Study-level points and caveats: Naive subsets generally had larger estimated richness than memory subsets. Across a handful of donors, naive CD4 shared 4.5% to 6%, naive CD8 around 4%, memory CD4 2% to 2.5%, memory CD8 more than 0.35%.

TCRdb keeps only in-frame clones here, not all; method: immunoSEQ multiplex PCR. Of about 380,000 clones listed, roughly 96% are singletons. The J gene is TRBJ1-6, the V gene TRBV4-2; 8 bases line up with TRBD1. The sequencing input was memory CD8+ T cells sorted from blood. Specified subset: CD45RO+ cells pooled with CCR7-negative TemRA cells. This sequence originates from a young man in good health. The CDR3: CASSQDRDRFHSPLHF. The CDR3 bases are TGTGCCAGCAGCCAGGACCGGGACAGGTTTCATTCACCCCTCCACTTT.